These T cell receptor beta chains were read from a single sample in a study of ipilimumab plus nivolumab after autologous stem cell transplantation. Method: immunoSEQ multiplex PCR; TCRdb's copy keeps in-frame clones and lacks some. The data show 9,500 to 15,000 clones, about 70% seen once. The specimen comprised PBMCs, sampled in a trial of ipilimumab plus nivolumab as post-transplant consolidation. These receptors were obtained from a male donor with diffuse large B-cell lymphoma. Both conserved end residues are part of each CDR3. Each record gives: D gene, V gene, CDR3 length, clone size, J gene, CDR3 DNA, CDR3 protein. The D gene is left open where the match is weak. The size entry is marked missing in some rows and otherwise reads once, few, many or a size class.

d_call: TRBD1
v_call: TRBV6-1
cdr3_length: 13
clone_size: .
j_call: TRBJ1-1
cdr3_nt: TGTGCCAGCGAGCAGACAGGGATAACTGAAGCTTTCTTT
cdr3_aa: CASEQTGITEAFF

d_call: .
v_call: TRBV7-7
cdr3_length: 14
clone_size: .
j_call: TRBJ2-7
cdr3_nt: TGTGCCAGCAGCCCGGCCCAAGGCGCCTACGAGCAGTACTTC
cdr3_aa: CASSPAQGAYEQYF

d_call: .
v_call: TRBV9
cdr3_length: 12
clone_size: .
j_call: TRBJ1-1
cdr3_nt: TGTGCCAGCAGTTTAGCGCGCAACCCAGCTTTCTTT
cdr3_aa: CASSLARNPAFF

d_call: TRBD1
v_call: TRBV7-8
cdr3_length: 18
clone_size: .
j_call: TRBJ2-3
cdr3_nt: TGTGCCAGCAGCCCCGGGACAGGAGAGACTGGGTTCACAGATACGCAGTATTTT
cdr3_aa: CASSPGTGETGFTDTQYF

d_call: .
v_call: TRBV5-6
cdr3_length: 16
clone_size: .
j_call: TRBJ1-3
cdr3_nt: TGTGCCAGCAGCTTGCGGCAGCTCGTGTGGGGAAACACCATATATTTT
cdr3_aa: CASSLRQLVWGNTIYF

d_call: .
v_call: TRBV27
cdr3_length: 15
clone_size: .
j_call: TRBJ2-5
cdr3_nt: TGTGCCAGCAGTTTATCGTGGACGGGTCTTGGGACCCAGTACTTC
cdr3_aa: CASSLSWTGLGTQYF

d_call: .
v_call: TRBV4-1
cdr3_length: 13
clone_size: .
j_call: TRBJ1-5
cdr3_nt: TGCGCCAGCAGCCAAGATAACGGTCAGCCCCAGCATTTT
cdr3_aa: CASSQDNGQPQHF

d_call: .
v_call: TRBV5-6
cdr3_length: 16
clone_size: .
j_call: TRBJ2-7
cdr3_nt: TGTGCCAGCAGCTTGGAGGGGGTCCGTCGGTCCTACGAGCAGTACTTC
cdr3_aa: CASSLEGVRRSYEQYF

d_call: .
v_call: TRBV30
cdr3_length: 15
clone_size: .
j_call: TRBJ2-2
cdr3_nt: TGTGCCTGGAGTGTACGCCCCCCAGGTGCCGGGGAGCTGTTTTTT
cdr3_aa: CAWSVRPPGAGELFF

d_call: TRBD1
v_call: TRBV19
cdr3_length: 14
clone_size: .
j_call: TRBJ1-2
cdr3_nt: TGTGCCAGTAGTATGACAGGGCTAATCTATGGCTACACCTTC
cdr3_aa: CASSMTGLIYGYTF

d_call: TRBD1
v_call: TRBV5-1
cdr3_length: 14
clone_size: few
j_call: TRBJ1-6
cdr3_nt: TGCGCCAGCAGCTTTGGACAGGGGGGTTCACCCCTCCACTTT
cdr3_aa: CASSFGQGGSPLHF

d_call: .
v_call: TRBV5-6
cdr3_length: 12
clone_size: few
j_call: TRBJ1-1
cdr3_nt: TGTGCCAGCAGCTTGGTGGTGGGTGAAGCTTTCTTT
cdr3_aa: CASSLVVGEAFF

d_call: .
v_call: TRBV9
cdr3_length: 15
clone_size: few
j_call: TRBJ2-1
cdr3_nt: TGTGCCAGCAGCGGTCTCGGGTCCTACACGAATGAGCAGTTCTTC
cdr3_aa: CASSGLGSYTNEQFF

d_call: TRBD2
v_call: TRBV5-6
cdr3_length: 15
clone_size: .
j_call: TRBJ2-1
cdr3_nt: TGTGCCAGCGGTCAAGAAGTCGGGGGGGCCGATGAGCAGTTCTTC
cdr3_aa: CASGQEVGGADEQFF

d_call: .
v_call: TRBV4-3
cdr3_length: 16
clone_size: few
j_call: TRBJ1-2
cdr3_nt: TGCGCCAGCAGCCAGCAAACGGACTCTGCTAACTATGGCTACACCTTC
cdr3_aa: CASSQQTDSANYGYTF

d_call: .
v_call: TRBV10-2
cdr3_length: 13
clone_size: .
j_call: TRBJ1-2
cdr3_nt: TGCGCCAGCGGCGGCGAGGCAGGGCATGGCTACACCTTC
cdr3_aa: CASGGEAGHGYTF

d_call: TRBD2
v_call: TRBV7-9
cdr3_length: 14
clone_size: .
j_call: TRBJ2-3
cdr3_nt: TGTGCCAGCAGCCAGCGGGGGGCGACAGATACGCAGTATTTT
cdr3_aa: CASSQRGATDTQYF

d_call: TRBD2
v_call: TRBV13
cdr3_length: 16
clone_size: .
j_call: TRBJ2-1
cdr3_nt: TGTGCCAGCAGCCCCCGGCTAGCGGGGTTCCCCCATGAGCAGTTCTTC
cdr3_aa: CASSPRLAGFPHEQFF

d_call: .
v_call: TRBV7-7
cdr3_length: 13
clone_size: few
j_call: TRBJ2-1
cdr3_nt: TGTGCCAGCAGCTTAGGCGAGAACAATGAGCAGTTCTTC
cdr3_aa: CASSLGENNEQFF